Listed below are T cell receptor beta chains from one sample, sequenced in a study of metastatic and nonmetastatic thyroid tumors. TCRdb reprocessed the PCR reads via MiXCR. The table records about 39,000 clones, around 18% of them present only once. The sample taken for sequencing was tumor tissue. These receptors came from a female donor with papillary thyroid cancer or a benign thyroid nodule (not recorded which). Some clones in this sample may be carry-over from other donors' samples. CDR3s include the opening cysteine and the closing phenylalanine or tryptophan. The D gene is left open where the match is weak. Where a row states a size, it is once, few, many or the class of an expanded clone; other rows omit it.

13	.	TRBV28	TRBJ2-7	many	CGPGTQSSYEQYF	TGTGGACCCGGGACGCAAAGCTCCTACGAGCAGTACTTC
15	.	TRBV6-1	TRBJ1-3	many	CASSDPRGSGNTIYF	TGTGCCAGCAGCGACCCTAGGGGCTCTGGAAACACCATATATTTT
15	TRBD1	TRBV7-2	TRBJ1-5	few	CASSSRDRNNQPQHF	TGTGCCAGCAGCTCCAGGGACAGGAACAATCAGCCCCAGCATTTT
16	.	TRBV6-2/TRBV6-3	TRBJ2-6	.	CASSSPQASGANVLTF	TGTGCCAGCAGCAGCCCCCAGGCGTCTGGGGCCAACGTCCTGACTTTC
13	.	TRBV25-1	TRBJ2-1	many	CASSPSGRNEQFF	TGTGCCAGCAGTCCATCGGGCCGCAATGAGCAGTTCTTC
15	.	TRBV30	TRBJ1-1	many	CAWSVGRGRGTEAFF	TGTGCCTGGAGTGTAGGGAGGGGTCGGGGCACTGAAGCTTTCTTT
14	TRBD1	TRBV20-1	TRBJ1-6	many	CSGPTGRENSPLHF	TGCAGTGGCCCGACAGGGAGAGAGAATTCACCCCTCCACTTT
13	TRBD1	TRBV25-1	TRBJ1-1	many	CASSKTGDTEAFF	TGTGCCAGCAGTAAGACAGGGGACACTGAAGCTTTCTTT
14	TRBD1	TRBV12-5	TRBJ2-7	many	CASGPRQGSHEQYF	TGTGCTAGTGGTCCCCGACAGGGGTCCCACGAGCAGTACTTC
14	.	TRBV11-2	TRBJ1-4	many	CASSFQRANEKLFF	TGTGCCAGCAGCTTTCAGAGGGCTAATGAAAAACTGTTTTTT
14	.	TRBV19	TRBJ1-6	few	CAITISSHNSPLHF	TGTGCCATTACGATCAGCTCCCATAATTCACCCCTCCACTTT
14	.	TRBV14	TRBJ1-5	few	CASSQEKGNQPQHF	TGTGCCAGCAGCCAAGAGAAGGGGAATCAGCCCCAGCATTTT
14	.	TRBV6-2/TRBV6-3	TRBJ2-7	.	CASSYRGVPYEQYF	TGTGCCAGCAGTTACCGCGGGGTCCCCTACGAGCAGTACTTC
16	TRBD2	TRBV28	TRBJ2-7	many	CASSGSGTSGSYEQYF	TGTGCCAGCAGTGGCTCTGGGACTAGCGGGAGCTACGAGCAGTACTTC
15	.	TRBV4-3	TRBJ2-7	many	CASSVFGASAYEQYF	TGCGCCAGCTCCGTCTTCGGGGCTAGCGCCTACGAGCAGTACTTC
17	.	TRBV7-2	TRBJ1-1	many	CASSLAVGGIMNTEAFF	TGTGCCAGCAGCTTGGCTGTAGGGGGAATTATGAACACTGAAGCTTTCTTT
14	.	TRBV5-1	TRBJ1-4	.	CASSLLGSNEKLFF	TGCGCCAGCAGCTTGTTGGGGTCTAATGAAAAACTGTTTTTT
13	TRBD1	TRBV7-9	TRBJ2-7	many	CASSSTGVGEQYF	TGTGCCAGCAGCTCTACAGGGGTTGGCGAGCAGTACTTC
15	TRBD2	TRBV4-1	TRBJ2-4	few	CASSQPGGTKNIQYF	TGCGCCAGCAGCCAACCGGGAGGAACAAAAAACATTCAGTACTTC
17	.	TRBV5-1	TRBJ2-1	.	CASSLTRGPSSYNEQFF	TGCGCCAGCAGCTTAACTCGGGGGCCGAGCTCCTACAATGAGCAGTTCTTC
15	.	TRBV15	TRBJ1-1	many	CATSRDLDGNTEAFF	TGTGCCACCAGCAGAGATCTCGACGGGAACACTGAAGCTTTCTTT
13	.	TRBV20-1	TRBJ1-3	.	CSATRAEGNTIYF	TGCAGTGCTACCCGGGCGGAGGGAAACACCATATATTTT
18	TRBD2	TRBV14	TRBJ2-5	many	CASSRVASGTPVQETQYF	TGTGCCAGCAGCAGGGTGGCTAGCGGGACTCCGGTCCAAGAGACCCAGTACTTC
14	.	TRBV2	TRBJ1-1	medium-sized	CASSESLSSTEAFF	TGTGCCAGCAGTGAATCGTTGAGTTCGACTGAAGCTTTCTTT
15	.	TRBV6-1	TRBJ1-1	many	CASSRARGENTEAFF	TGTGCCAGCAGCCGGGCCCGAGGTGAAAACACTGAAGCTTTCTTT
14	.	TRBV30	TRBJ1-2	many	CAWSVLLCGYGYTF	TGTGCCTGGAGTGTACTGTTATGCGGATATGGCTACACCTTC
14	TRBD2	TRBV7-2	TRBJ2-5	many	CASSYDLAEETQYF	TGTGCCAGCAGCTACGACCTAGCGGAAGAGACCCAGTACTTC
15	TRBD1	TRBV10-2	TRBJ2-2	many	CASSPTGGLPGELFF	TGCGCCAGCAGTCCGACAGGGGGCTTGCCCGGGGAGCTGTTTTTT
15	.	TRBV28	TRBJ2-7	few	CASSWEVGILNEQYF	TGTGCCAGCAGTTGGGAGGTGGGGATCCTTAACGAGCAGTACTTC
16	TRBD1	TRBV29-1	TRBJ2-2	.	CSVEAPRQGLGGELFF	TGCAGCGTTGAAGCACCGCGACAGGGGCTCGGCGGGGAGCTGTTTTTT
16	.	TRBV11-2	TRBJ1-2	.	CASSLDLDEGGLGYTF	TGTGCCAGCAGCTTAGACCTAGATGAGGGCGGCTTGGGCTACACATTC
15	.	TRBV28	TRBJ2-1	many	CASSRRGSRYNEQFF	TGTGCCAGCAGCCGACGGGGGAGTCGGTACAATGAGCAGTTCTTC
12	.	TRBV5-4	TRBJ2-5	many	CASSLRQETQYF	TGTGCCAGCAGCTTGAGGCAAGAGACCCAGTACTTC
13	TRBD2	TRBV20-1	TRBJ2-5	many	CSAWGGSGETQYF	TGCAGTGCCTGGGGGGGGTCTGGAGAGACCCAGTACTTC
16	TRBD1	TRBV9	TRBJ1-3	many	CASSSQRTGVGNTIYF	TGTGCCAGCAGCTCCCAACGGACAGGGGTCGGAAACACCATATATTTT
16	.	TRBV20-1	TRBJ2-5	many	CSARDGGRAAQETQYF	TGCAGTGCTAGGGACGGGGGACGAGCGGCGCAAGAGACCCAGTACTTC
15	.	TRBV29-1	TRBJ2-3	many	CSVRKQGLNTDTQYF	TGCAGCGTTCGAAAGCAGGGCCTTAACACAGATACGCAGTATTTT
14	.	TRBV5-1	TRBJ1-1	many	CASRDGGGPTEAFF	TGCGCCAGCAGGGATGGGGGCGGTCCCACTGAAGCTTTCTTT
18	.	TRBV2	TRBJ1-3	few	CASSDVQGRPRGGNTIYF	TGTGCCAGCAGTGACGTACAGGGCAGACCAAGAGGAGGGAACACCATATATTTT
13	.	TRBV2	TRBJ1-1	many	CASSGREDTEAFF	TGTGCCAGCAGTGGAAGGGAGGACACTGAAGCTTTCTTT